This T cell receptor beta chain appears in the sequencing data of a study of cytomegalovirus exposure and HLA in healthy donors. Study summary: Clustering assigned roughly 81% of the 350 to 450 genotyped donors to the Caucasian-associated ancestry cluster.

Findings of the study overall: Common viral pathogens seemed, in a later analysis, to connect with several of the most significant clusters. Per a later analysis, 15,000 to 20,000 TCR beta sequences showed association with HLA alleles at 0.05 false discovery rate.

At sampling all donors were nominally healthy, likely with unrecorded immune exposures. V lost 5 bases, J lost 0 bases, and 6 bases stayed unmatched. Germline CDR1 SGHNT, CDR2 YENEEA. This CDR3 has 16 residues. PCR employed 60 Vbeta and 13 Jbeta primers. Some clones are missing from TCRdb's copy, which holds only in-frame ones; the method was immunoSEQ multiplex PCR. The sample contains 110,000 to 150,000 clones, approximately 63% of which appear only once. As to this clone: Its antigen is not known.

This sequence originates from a woman in her sixties in good health and CMV-seropositive. Source material: PBMCs. The V call is TRBV11-3, the J call TRBJ2-1, with 8 bases aligning to TRBD2. Written as DNA, the CDR3 is TGTGCCAGCAGCCCGAACCGGGGGGGCTCCTACAATGAGCAGTTCTTC. As protein: CASSPNRGGSYNEQFF.